The 8 T cell receptor beta chains below all came from one sample that was sequenced in a study of identical twins. TCRdb processed the 5' RACE reads anew with MiXCR; each CDR3 protein has one entry. The sample includes around 230,000 distinct CDR3 sequences, less than 10% seen only once; the top ten take 5% to 6%. The source material was memory (CD45RO+) T cells sorted from blood. All receptors derive from a woman younger than 30 in good health.

This clonotype has more than one count but fewer than ten. J is TRBJ2-1 and V is TRBV18; the match to TRBD2 covers 10 bases. The CDR3 covers 15 residues. V dropped 3 bases and J dropped 8; count of bases not matched to a gene: 7. CDR1 is KGHSH and CDR2 is LQKENI in the germline V gene. For the CDR3, the DNA is TGTGCCAGCTCACCTTCCGGGACTAGCGTCTATGAGCAGTTCTTC. It yields the protein CASSPSGTSVYEQFF.

CDR3 residues: CASSAQADSPLHF. The CDR3 region has the DNA TGTGCCAGCAGTGCCCAGGCCGATTCACCCCTCCACTTT. J is TRBJ1-6 and V is TRBV2; D gene unclear. The CDR3 has 13 residues. Per the germline V gene, CDR1 is SNHLY and CDR2 is FYNNEI. V was pared by 4 bases and J by 8 bases, with 9 bases between.

The chain is built from TRBV29-1 and TRBJ2-3, with D perhaps TRBD2 (5 bases). The germline CDR1 and CDR2 sequences are SQVTM and ANQGSEA. CDR3 length: 12 amino acids. V was clipped by 4 bases and J by 6 bases, with 11 bases between them. CDR3 region: CSVVRGGDTQYF. The CDR3 nucleotides read TGCAGCGTTGTCCGGGGTGGGGATACGCAGTATTTT.

A few counts support this clonotype. The genes are TRBV12-3 or TRBV12-4 and TRBJ1-1; tentatively, D is TRBD1 (6 bases). The V end lost 7 bases, the J end lost 2 bases, and 14 bases lay between the germline ends. CDR3 length: 14 residues. The CDR3 here is CASTLMTGNTEAFF. CDR3 nucleotide sequence: TGTGCCAGCACCCTCATGACAGGAAACACTGAAGCTTTCTTT.

The CDR3 coding sequence is TGCGCCAGCAGCCTGAGCTTGGGGGGAGGCGGAACCGGGGAGCTGTTTTTT. Its translation: CASSLSLGGGGTGELFF. The V gene is TRBV4-3, the J gene TRBJ2-2; weak D call: TRBD2 (6 bases). The germline V and J ends were trimmed by 4 bases and 5 bases, with 20 bases remaining between them. The CDR3 is made up of 17 amino acids. Germline loops: CDR1 LGHNA, CDR2 YSLEER.

This clonotype has only a few counts. The rearrangement joins TRBV7-9 to TRBJ2-5; 7 bases match TRBD1. In germline, CDR1 is SEHNR, CDR2 FQNEAQ (reference sequence). V gave up 5 bases and J gave up 1 base; unmatched junction bases: 10. The CDR3 sequence is 16 residues long. CDR3 coding DNA: TGTGCCAGCAGCCCCGCCCCGGGACAGAGCCAAGAGACCCAGTACTTC. Translated, it gives CASSPAPGQSQETQYF.

In its sample, this clonotype was seen many times. The chain employs TRBV3-1 and TRBJ2-4, with 9 bases fitting TRBD1. CDR1 is LGHDT, CDR2 YNNKEL, per germline (reference sequence). V gave up 4 bases and J gave up 12 bases; unmatched junction bases: 7. The CDR3 length is 13 residues. The CDR3: CASSPDRGWDQYF. The CDR3 DNA reads TGTGCCAGCAGCCCGGACAGGGGTTGGGATCAGTACTTC. Using reference TRBV3-1 and TRBJ2-4 for the parts outside the CDR3, the full variable domain is DTAVSQTPKYLVTQMGNDKSIKCEQNLGHDTMYWYKQDSKKFLKIMFSYNNKELIINETVPNRFSPKSPDKAHLNLHINSLELGDSAVYFCASSPDRGWDQYFGAGTRLSVL.

This clonotype has only a few counts. V is TRBV4-2 and J is TRBJ1-3, with no clear D. Per the germline V gene, CDR1 is LGHNA and CDR2 is YNFKEQ. This CDR3 contains 15 residues. V dropped 0 bases and J dropped 4 bases, with 10 bases sitting between them. The CDR3 loop reads CASSQDWPSGNTIYF. The CDR3 DNA is TGTGCCAGCAGCCAAGATTGGCCGTCAGGAAACACCATATATTTT.